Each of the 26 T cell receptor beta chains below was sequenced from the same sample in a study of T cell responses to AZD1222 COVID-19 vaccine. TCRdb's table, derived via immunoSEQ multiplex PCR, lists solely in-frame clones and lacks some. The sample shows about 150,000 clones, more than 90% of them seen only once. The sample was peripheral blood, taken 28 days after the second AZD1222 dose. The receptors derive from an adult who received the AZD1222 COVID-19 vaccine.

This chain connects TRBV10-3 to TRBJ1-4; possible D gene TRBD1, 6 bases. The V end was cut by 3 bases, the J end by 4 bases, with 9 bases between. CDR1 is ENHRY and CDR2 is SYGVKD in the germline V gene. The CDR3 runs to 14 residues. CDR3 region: CAISDGTSNEKLFF. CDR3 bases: TGTGCCATCAGTGATGGGACAAGTAATGAAAAACTGTTTTTT.

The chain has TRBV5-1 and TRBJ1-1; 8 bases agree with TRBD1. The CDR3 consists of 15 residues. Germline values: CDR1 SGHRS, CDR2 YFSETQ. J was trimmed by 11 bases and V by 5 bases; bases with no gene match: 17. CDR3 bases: TGCGCCAGCAGTATATCCAGGGGGCTCAAATCTAGGGCTTTCTTT. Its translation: CASSISRGLKSRAFF.

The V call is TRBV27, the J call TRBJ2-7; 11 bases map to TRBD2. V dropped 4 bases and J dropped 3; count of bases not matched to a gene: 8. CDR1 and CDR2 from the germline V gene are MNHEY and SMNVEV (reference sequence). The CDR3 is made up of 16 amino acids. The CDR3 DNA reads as TGTGCCAGCAGTTCTCCGACTAGCGGGAAATACTACGAGCAGTACTTC. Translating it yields CASSSPTSGKYYEQYF.

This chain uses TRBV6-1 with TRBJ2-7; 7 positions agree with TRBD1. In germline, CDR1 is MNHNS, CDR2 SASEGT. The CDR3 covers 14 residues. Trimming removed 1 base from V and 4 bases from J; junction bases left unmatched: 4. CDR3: CASSEGGQFYEQYF. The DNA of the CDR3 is TGTGCCAGCAGTGAAGGGGGACAGTTTTACGAGCAGTACTTC.

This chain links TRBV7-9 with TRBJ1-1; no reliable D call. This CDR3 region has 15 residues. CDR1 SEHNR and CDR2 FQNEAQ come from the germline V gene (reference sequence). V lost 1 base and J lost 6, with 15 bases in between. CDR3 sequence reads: CASSLEVTPGAEAFF. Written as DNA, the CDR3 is TGTGCCAGCAGCTTAGAAGTGACTCCTGGCGCTGAAGCTTTCTTT.

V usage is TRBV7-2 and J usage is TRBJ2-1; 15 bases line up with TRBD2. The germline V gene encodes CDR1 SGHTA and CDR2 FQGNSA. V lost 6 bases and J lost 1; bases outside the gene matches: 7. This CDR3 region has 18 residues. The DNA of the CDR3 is TGTGCCAGCAGTTGGACTAGCGGGAGGGCCGGGTCCTACAATGAGCAGTTCTTC. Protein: CASSWTSGRAGSYNEQFF.

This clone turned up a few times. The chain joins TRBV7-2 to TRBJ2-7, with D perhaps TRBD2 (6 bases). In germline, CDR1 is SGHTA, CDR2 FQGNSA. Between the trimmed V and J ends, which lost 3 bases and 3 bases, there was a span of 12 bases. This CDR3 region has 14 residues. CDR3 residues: CASSFWREGYEQYF. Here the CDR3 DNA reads TGTGCCAGCAGCTTTTGGCGGGAAGGCTACGAGCAGTACTTC. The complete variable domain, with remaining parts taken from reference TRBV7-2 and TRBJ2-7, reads GAGVSQSPSNKVTEKGKDVELRCDPISGHTALYWYRQSLGQGLEFLIYFQGNSAPDKSGLPSDRFSAERTGGSVSTLTIQRTQQEDSAVYLCASSFWREGYEQYFGPGTRLTVT.

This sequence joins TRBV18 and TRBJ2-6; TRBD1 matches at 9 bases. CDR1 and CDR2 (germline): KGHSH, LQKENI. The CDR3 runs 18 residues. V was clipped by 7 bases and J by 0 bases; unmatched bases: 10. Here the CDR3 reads CASLLGGQGLSGANVLTF. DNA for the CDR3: TGTGCCAGCTTACTGGGGGGACAGGGCCTCTCTGGGGCCAACGTCCTGACTTTC.

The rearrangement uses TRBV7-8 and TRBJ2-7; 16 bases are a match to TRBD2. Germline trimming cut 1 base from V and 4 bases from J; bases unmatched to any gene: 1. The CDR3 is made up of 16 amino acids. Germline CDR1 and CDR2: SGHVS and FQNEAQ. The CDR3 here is CASSLEGLAGGYEQYF. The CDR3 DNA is TGTGCCAGCAGCTTAGAGGGACTAGCGGGAGGGTACGAGCAGTACTTC.

In DNA, the CDR3 is TGTGCCAGCAGCATAAGACAGGGGGCGCTTTACGAGCAGTACTTC. Encoded protein: CASSIRQGALYEQYF. This chain links TRBV13 with TRBJ2-7; 10 bases map to TRBD1. From germline, CDR1 is PRHDT and CDR2 FYEKMQ (reference sequence). The CDR3 contains 15 residues. J lost 4 bases, V lost 5 bases, and 8 bases had no gene match.

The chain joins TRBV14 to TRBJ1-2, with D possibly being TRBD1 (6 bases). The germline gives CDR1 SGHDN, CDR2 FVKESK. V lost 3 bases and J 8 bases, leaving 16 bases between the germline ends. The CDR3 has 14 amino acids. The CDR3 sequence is CASSQTTGFGGYTF. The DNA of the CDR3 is TGTGCCAGCAGCCAGACCACAGGGTTTGGCGGCTACACCTTC.

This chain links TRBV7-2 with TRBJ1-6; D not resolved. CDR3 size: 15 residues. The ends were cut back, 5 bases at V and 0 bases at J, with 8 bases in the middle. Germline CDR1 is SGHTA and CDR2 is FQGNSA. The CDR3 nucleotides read TGTGCCAGCAGCCCCGCGAGCTCCTATAATTCACCCCTCCACTTT. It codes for CASSPASSYNSPLHF.

CDR3 amino acids: CASSRQEFSTDTQYF. CDR3 in DNA: TGCGCCAGCAGCCGTCAGGAGTTTAGCACAGATACGCAGTATTTT. The chain joins TRBV5-1 to TRBJ2-3; no firm D call. This CDR3 has 15 amino acids. Trimming shortened V by 4 bases and J by 0 bases, and 12 bases separated the two germline ends. Germline V gene lookup returns CDR1 SGHRS and CDR2 YFSETQ.

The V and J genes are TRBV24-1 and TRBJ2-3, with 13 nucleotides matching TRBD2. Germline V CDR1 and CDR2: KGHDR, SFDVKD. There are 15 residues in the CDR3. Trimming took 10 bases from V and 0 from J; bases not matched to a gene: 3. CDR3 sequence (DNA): TGTGCCACGGGACTAGCGGGATCTAGCACAGATACGCAGTATTTT. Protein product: CATGLAGSSTDTQYF.

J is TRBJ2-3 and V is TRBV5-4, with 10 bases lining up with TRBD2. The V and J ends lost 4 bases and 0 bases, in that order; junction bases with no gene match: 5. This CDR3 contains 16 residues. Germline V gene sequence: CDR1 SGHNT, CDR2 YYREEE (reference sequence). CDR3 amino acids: CASSHSGRSSTDTQYF. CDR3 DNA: TGTGCCAGCAGCCATAGCGGGAGGAGTAGCACAGATACGCAGTATTTT. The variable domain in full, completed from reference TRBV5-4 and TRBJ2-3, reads ETGVTQSPTHLIKTRGQQVTLRCSSQSGHNTVSWYQQALGQGPQFIFQYYREEENGRGNFPPRFSGLQFPNYSSELNVNALELDDSALYLCASSHSGRSSTDTQYFGPGTRLTVL.

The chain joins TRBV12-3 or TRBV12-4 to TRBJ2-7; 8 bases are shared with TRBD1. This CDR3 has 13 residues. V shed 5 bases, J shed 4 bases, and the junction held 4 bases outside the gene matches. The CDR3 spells CASSPTGEYEQYF. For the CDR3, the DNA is TGTGCCAGCAGTCCGACAGGGGAGTACGAGCAGTACTTC.

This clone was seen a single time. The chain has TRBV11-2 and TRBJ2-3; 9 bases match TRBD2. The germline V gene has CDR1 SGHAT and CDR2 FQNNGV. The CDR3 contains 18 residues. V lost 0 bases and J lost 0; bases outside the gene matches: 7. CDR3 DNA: TGTGCCAGCAGCTTAGATTTTCGACTAGCGGCTAGCACAGATACGCAGTATTTT. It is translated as CASSLDFRLAASTDTQYF. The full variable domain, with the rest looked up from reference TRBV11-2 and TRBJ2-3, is EAGVAQSPRYKIIEKRQSVAFWCNPISGHATLYWYQQILGQGPKLLIQFQNNGVVDDSQLPKDRFSAERLKGVDSTLKIQPAKLEDSAVYLCASSLDFRLAASTDTQYFGPGTRLTVL.

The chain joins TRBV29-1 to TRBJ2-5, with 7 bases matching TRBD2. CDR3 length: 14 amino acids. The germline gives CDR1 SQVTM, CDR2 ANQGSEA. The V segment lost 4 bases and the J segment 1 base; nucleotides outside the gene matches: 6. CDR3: CSVAPSGIQETQYF. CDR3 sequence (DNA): TGCAGCGTTGCTCCTAGCGGAATCCAAGAGACCCAGTACTTC.

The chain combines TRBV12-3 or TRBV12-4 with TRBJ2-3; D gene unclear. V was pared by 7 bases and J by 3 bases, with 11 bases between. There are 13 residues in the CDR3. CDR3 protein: CASTDWGTDTQYF. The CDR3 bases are TGTGCCAGCACTGACTGGGGAACAGATACGCAGTATTTT.

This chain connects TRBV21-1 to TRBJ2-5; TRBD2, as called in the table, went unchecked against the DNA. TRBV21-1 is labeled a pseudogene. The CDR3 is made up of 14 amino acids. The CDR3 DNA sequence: TGTGCCAGCAGCAACCCGGGGGACCAAGAGACCCAGTACTTC. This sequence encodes CASSNPGDQETQYF.

For the CDR3, the DNA is TGTGCCAGTAGTCGCCGGGACAGTCTGAACACCGGGGAGCTGTTTTTT. Its translation: CASSRRDSLNTGELFF. The chain uses TRBV19 and TRBJ2-2, with TRBD1 identical over 7 bases. The CDR3 is 16 residues long. V was pared by 5 bases and J by 1 base, with 7 bases of the junction left unmatched. Germline V lookup: CDR1 LNHDA, CDR2 SQIVND (reference sequence). The full variable domain, in which reference TRBV19 and TRBJ2-2 provide the parts outside the CDR3, is DGGITQSPKYLFRKEGQNVTLSCEQNLNHDAMYWYRQDPGQGLRLIYYSQIVNDFQKGDIAEGYSVSREKKESFPLTVTSAQKNPTAFYLCASSRRDSLNTGELFFGEGSRLTVL.

The CDR3 spells CASVRSEYNEQFF. The CDR3 nucleotides are TGTGCCAGCGTCAGATCTGAGTACAATGAGCAGTTCTTC. V and J are TRBV18 and TRBJ2-1; D ambiguous. Germline V gives CDR1 KGHSH, CDR2 LQKENI. Trimming removed 8 bases at V and 4 bases at J, with 12 bases between. The CDR3 has 13 residues.

CDR3 amino acids: CAWSLGSWKTQYF. CDR3 sequence (DNA): TGTGCCTGGAGTTTGGGGAGTTGGAAGACCCAGTACTTC. This rearrangement joins TRBV30 to TRBJ2-5, with a tentative D call TRBD2 (5 bases). Deletions cut 2 bases from V and 6 bases from J, with 13 bases between. CDR3 length equals 13 residues. The germline gives CDR1 GTSNPN, CDR2 SVGIG (reference sequence).

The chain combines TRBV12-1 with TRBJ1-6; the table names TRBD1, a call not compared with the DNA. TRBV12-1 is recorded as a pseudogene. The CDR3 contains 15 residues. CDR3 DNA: TGTGCCAGCAGCACGGGACAGGTTCTTAATTCACCCCTCCACTTT. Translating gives CASSTGQVLNSPLHF.

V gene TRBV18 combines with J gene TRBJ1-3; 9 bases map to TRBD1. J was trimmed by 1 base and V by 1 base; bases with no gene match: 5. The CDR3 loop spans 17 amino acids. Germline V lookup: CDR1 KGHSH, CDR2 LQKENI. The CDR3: CASSPRDRDSSGNTIYF. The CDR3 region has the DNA TGTGCCAGCTCACCACGGGACAGGGACAGTTCTGGAAACACCATATATTTT.

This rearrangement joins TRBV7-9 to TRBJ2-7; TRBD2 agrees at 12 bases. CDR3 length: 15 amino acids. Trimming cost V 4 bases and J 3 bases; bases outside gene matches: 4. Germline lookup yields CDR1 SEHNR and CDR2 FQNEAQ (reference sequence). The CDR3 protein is CASSSGTSGYYEQYF. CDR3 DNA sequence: TGTGCCAGCAGCTCCGGGACTAGCGGGTACTACGAGCAGTACTTC. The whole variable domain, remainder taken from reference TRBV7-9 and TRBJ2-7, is DTGVSQNPRHKITKRGQNVTFRCDPISEHNRLYWYRQTLGQGPEFLTYFQNEAQLEKSRLLSDRFSAERPKGSFSTLEIQRTEQGDSAMYLCASSSGTSGYYEQYFGPGTRLTVT.